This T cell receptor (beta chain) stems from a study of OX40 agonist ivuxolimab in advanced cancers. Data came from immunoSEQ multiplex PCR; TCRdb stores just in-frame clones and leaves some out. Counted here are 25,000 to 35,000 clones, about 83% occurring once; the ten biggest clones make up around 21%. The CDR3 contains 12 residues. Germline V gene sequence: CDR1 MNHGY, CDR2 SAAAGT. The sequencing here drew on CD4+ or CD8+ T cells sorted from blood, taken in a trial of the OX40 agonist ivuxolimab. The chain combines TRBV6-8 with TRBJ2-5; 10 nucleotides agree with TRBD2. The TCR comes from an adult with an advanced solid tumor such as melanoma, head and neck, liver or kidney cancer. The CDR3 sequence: CAVAGGLKTQYF. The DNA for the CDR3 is TGTGCAGTAGCGGGGGGCCTAAAGACCCAGTACTTC.